This TCR beta chain was found in a study of T cells in Graves' hyperthyroidism and ophthalmopathy (dated by TCRdb to about 2019). About the investigation overall: Peripheral blood samples were taken at initial diagnosis, before any treatment was given. To identify distinguishing TCR V-J signatures, a discovery cohort of around 100 patients was used, comprising 43 with Graves' ophthalmopathy and roughly 60 with stable Graves' hyperthyroidism. An independent validation cohort of around 19 hyperthyroidism patients and over 15 patients who later progressed to ophthalmopathy tested prospective prediction of ophthalmopathy. The approximately 90 discovery patients were randomly split 7:3 into training and test sets. The study also compared thyroid tissue and blood T-cell repertoires from five or six Graves' hyperthyroidism patients. Following sampling, methimazole starting at 30 mg daily was given to hyperthyroidism patients, and high-dose intravenous methylprednisolone was given to ophthalmopathy patients. The paper reports TCR Vbeta CDR3 sequencing of roughly 140 peripheral blood samples: around 41 ophthalmopathy, under 80 hyperthyroidism and roughly 17 progressor patients. The paper as a whole reports these results and caveats: No statistical method was used to set the sample size in advance, and investigators knew the group allocation. A model built on a 13 V-J signature distinguished ophthalmopathy from stable hyperthyroidism, reaching about 88% sensitivity and under 84% specificity in cross-validation and 80%/75% in testing. Most expanded thyroid clonotypes (frequency above 0.001) were also detected in blood, suggesting blood repertoires may reflect thyroid immune responses. In validation, the model predicted progression to ophthalmopathy with just under 71% sensitivity and about 72% specificity, a median of 6.5 months before onset.

CDR1 and CDR2, per the germline V gene, are SGHDT and YYEEEE. Trimming takes 3 bases from V and 4 bases from J, and the germline ends sit 19 bases apart. There are 17 amino acids in the CDR3, from cysteine to phenylalanine inclusive. Only CDR3 DNA is held: 51 bases, read in frame from base 1. Amplification of TCR beta CDR3 regions was carried out from RNA transcripts. A first-round RT-PCR of the TCR CDR3 used the HTBI primer set with the Qiagen OneStep RT-PCR kit. The libraries were constructed in a second round of multiplex PCR and then size-selected and purified. Libraries were sequenced paired-end with 100 bp reads on an Illumina HiSeq2000. The authors' analysis ran thus. Raw data were processed with SOAPnuke, discarding reads with adapters, uncalled bases, mean Phred below 15, or no exact constant-primer or identifier match. High-quality paired reads were merged with COPE v1.2.5, and unique nucleotide sequences were defined as clonotypes. MiTCR v1.1 was used to align the clonotypes against IMGT TRBV, TRBD and TRBJ reference segments. The analysis was restricted to V-J combinations with a frequency above 0.0001, which together covered 99.2% of the repertoires. The TCS score was defined as F50 (clonal expansion) divided by E x V (chaos), with BLOSUM62-based TCRdist calculated between CDR3 peptides within each V-J. Welch's t-statistics and random forest reduced around 550 V-J features to about 12, which were used in a naive Bayes classifier (R e1071). TCRdb reprocessing: public reads trimmed at Q25 with fastp, clones called with MiXCR, in-frame beta chains kept. Each record represents a unique CDR3 protein, reported with the most common genes and DNA among its rows. These V and J calls are TCRdb output, not the study's own analysis. The sample data list approximately 640,000 distinct CDR3 sequences, and roughly 15% of these were observed just once. Jointly, the top ten make up less than 4.5% of the sample.

In the case of this clonotype: Its cognate antigen has yet to be identified. There are no base qualities to consult, and no much larger clone falls within one base.

Graves' hyperthyroidism was defined as stable when no progression to ophthalmopathy occurred over 18 months of follow-up. Hyperthyroidism patients were aged 18 to 65 years and newly diagnosed, with disease duration of less than 2 months. Exclusion was applied to patients with uncontrolled infections, other autoimmune diseases, pregnancy or lactation. Diagnoses were based on clinical symptoms, serum thyroxine and TRAb, thyroid ultrasound and orbital computed tomography. Ficoll-Paque density gradient centrifugation was used to isolate PBMCs from 10 ml of fresh peripheral blood. Trizol reagent was used to extract total RNA, and RNA quality was then checked on an Agilent 2100 Bioanalyzer.

The chain joins TRBV5-6 to TRBJ2-2; the D segment might be TRBD1 or TRBD2, since each matches 5 bases. Sequenced: blood. This clonotype was obtained from a woman aged 30 to 39 with Graves' hyperthyroidism. CDR3 sequence: CASSSPNRGVPTGELFF. The DNA sequence is TGTGCCAGCAGCTCCCCAAACCGAGGGGTCCCCACCGGGGAGCTGTTTTTT.